This T cell receptor beta chain was recorded in a study of blood T cell repertoires in COVID-19. A single count supports this clone. TCRdb keeps only in-frame clones here, not all; method: immunoSEQ multiplex PCR. The sample holds over 85,000 clones; roughly four fifths are singletons and the top ten take 16%. V lost 7 bases to trimming and J lost 5 bases, with 11 bases between them. The CDR3 runs to 12 residues. This clonotype originated in a woman aged 55-69 years with acute or convalescent COVID-19. The rearrangement links TRBV12-3 or TRBV12-4 to TRBJ2-5; D is undetermined. The sample taken for sequencing was peripheral blood. CDR3 DNA: TGTGCCAGCACCCAAGCTCGTGAGACCCAGTACTTC. It translates to CASTQARETQYF.